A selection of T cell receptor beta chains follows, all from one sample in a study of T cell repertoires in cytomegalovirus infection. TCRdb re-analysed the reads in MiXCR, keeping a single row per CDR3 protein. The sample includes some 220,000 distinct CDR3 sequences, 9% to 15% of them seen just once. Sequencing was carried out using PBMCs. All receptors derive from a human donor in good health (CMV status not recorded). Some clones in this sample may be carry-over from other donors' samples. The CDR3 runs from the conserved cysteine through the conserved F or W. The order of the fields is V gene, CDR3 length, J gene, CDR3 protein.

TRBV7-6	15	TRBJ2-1	CASRPGGEIGNEQFF
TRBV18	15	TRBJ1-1	CASSPTRDGNTEAFF
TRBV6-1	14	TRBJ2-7	CASSPGHAADEQYF
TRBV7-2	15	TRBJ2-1	CASSQRTGAYNEQFF
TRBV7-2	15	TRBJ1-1	CASSLAQGGGTEAFF
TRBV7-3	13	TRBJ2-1	CASRLQGSDEQFF
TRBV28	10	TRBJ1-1	CASSSPEAFF
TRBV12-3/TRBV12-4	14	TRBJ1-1	CASSLGEVETEAFF
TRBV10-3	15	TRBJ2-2	CAITLDSFNTGELFF
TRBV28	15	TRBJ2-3	CASSLPGTGTDTQYF
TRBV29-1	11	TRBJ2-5	CSHNYQETQYF
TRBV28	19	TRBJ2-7	CASSWLSGTSGREAYEQYF
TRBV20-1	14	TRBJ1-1	CSARDRGLNTEAFF
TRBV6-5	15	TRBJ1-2	CASSYSTGVNYGYTF
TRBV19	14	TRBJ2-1	CASTGGRTSNEQFF
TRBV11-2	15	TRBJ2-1	CASSFTTSGNNEQFF
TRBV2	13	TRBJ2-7	CASSEGGTYEQYF
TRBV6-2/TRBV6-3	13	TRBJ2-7	CASSLFTPYEQYF
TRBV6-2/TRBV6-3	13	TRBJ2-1	CASSPSTGNEQFF
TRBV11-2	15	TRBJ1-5	CASSQFMEGVQPQHF
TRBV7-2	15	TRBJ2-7	CASSRASGGAYEQYF
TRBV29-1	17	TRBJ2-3	CSVEGISPSSGTDTQYF
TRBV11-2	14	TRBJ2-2	CASSRPMNTGELFF
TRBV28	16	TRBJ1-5	CASSLLDRVDNQPQHF
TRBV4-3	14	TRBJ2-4	CASSQEVQENIQYF
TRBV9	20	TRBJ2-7	CASSVEDSRGLAGESYEQYF
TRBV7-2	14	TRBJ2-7	CASSQTQGTYEQYF
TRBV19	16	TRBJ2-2	CASSARTGEHSGELFF
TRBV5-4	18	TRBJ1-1	CASSRPRQGFGSNTEAFF
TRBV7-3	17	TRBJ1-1	CASSLTGQGAKNTEAFF
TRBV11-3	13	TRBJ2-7	CASSGTSGSEQYF
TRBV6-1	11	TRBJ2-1	CATVMGARQIF
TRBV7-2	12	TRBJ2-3	CASSYPGLAQYF
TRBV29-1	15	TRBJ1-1	CSVPGHRAEVTEAFF
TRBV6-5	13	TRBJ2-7	CASSKDRSYEQYF
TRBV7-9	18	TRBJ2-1	CASSSPAGGTLSYNEQFF
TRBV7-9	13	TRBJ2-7	CASSSRGAGEQYF
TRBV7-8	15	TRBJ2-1	CASSVDSAGGGEQFF
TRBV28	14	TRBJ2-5	CASSLVRAGETQYF
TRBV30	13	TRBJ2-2	CAWSPMNTGELFF
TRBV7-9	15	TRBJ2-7	CASSGRDRTRYEQYF
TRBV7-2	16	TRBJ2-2	CASSLAAGWDTGELFF
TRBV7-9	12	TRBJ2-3	CASSSQSDTQYF
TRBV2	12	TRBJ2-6	CASSARANVLTF
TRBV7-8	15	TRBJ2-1	CASSSRPFSYNEQFF
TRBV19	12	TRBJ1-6	CASSIEESPLHF
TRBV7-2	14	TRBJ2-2	CASRFGSNTGELFF
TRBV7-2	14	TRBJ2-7	CASSKGLAALEKYF
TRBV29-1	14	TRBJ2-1	CSGGQRGGRNEQFF
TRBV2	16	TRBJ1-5	CASTAIGTLSNQPQHF
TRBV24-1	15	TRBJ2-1	CATSSPLPGENEQFF
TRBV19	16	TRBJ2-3	CASSGLAGTNTDTQYF
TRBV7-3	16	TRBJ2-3	CASSFFRRGGSDTQYF
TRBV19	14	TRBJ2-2	CASTKTGYTGELFF
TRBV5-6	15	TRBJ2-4	CASSIDRTTKNIQYF
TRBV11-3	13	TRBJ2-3	CASSIQRADTQYF
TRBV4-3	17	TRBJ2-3	CASSQDLRQGRPDTQYF
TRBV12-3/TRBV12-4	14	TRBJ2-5	CASSSLIGRGTQYF
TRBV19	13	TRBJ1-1	CASSIQGRTEAFF
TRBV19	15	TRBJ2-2	CASNNGRANTGELFF